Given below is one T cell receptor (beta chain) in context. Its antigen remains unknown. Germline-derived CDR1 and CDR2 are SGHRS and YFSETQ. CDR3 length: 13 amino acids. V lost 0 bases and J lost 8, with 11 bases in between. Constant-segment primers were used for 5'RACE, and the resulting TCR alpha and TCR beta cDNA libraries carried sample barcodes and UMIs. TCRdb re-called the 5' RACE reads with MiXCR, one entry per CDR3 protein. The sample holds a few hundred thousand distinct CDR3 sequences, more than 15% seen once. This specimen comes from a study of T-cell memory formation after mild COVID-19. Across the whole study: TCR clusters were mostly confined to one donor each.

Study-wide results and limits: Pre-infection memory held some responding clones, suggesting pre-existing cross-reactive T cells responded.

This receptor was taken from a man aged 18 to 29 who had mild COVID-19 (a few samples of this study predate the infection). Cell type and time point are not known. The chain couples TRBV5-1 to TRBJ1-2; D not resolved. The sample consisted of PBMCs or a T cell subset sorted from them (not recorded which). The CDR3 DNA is TGCGCCAGCAGCTTGGAGGACGAAAGGGGCTACACCTTC. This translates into CASSLEDERGYTF.